One T cell receptor (beta chain) is described in this entry. Its antigen is not identified. This CDR3 contains 16 residues. In germline, CDR1 is MGHRA, CDR2 YSYEKL. The trim removed 0 bases at V and 5 bases at J, leaving 8 bases unmatched. These data originate in a study of cytomegalovirus exposure and HLA in healthy donors. Study conclusions and caveats: About 87% or about 30% of the time was how often most TCR beta V segments were productive, according to an earlier analysis. Rare TCR sequences dominated, though some public TCRs recurred in many donors.

PCR was performed using 60 Vbeta and 13 Jbeta primers. As handled by the study authors: Counted up in a later analysis, unique TCR beta chains came to approximately 83 million, with roughly 11 million shared. Generated by immunoSEQ multiplex PCR, the TCRdb table keeps only in-frame clones and is missing some. The D gene and trimming were derived from the DNA, and the V and J assignments and clone size from that table. The table lists about 140,000 clones, 78% of them singletons, with 2.5% to 3.5% in the top ten. The TCR sequence derives from a male donor in good health and CMV-seronegative. What was sequenced was PBMCs. V gene TRBV4-1 combines with J gene TRBJ2-5, with TRBD1 identical over 8 bases. The CDR3, as DNA: TGCGCCAGCAGCCAAGATCCAGGGGGCGGAGGGGAGACCCAGTACTTC. Amino acids: CASSQDPGGGGETQYF.